These 14 T cell receptor beta chains were sequenced from one sample in a study of radiation and T cells in renal cell carcinoma. Time point specified: baseline pretreatment blood. Treatment specified: 15 Gy SBRT to primary tumor, nephrectomy 4 weeks later. The method was immunoSEQ multiplex PCR; TCRdb's version includes in-frame clones alone and lacks a portion of them. The sample lists 110,000 to 150,000 clones, about 88% seen once, with around 12% in the top ten. The sample was blood, taken from a patient whose treatment included radiotherapy and nephrectomy. The receptors derive from a woman in her fifties or sixties with renal cell carcinoma.

This chain connects TRBV7-2 to TRBJ1-6; D unclear. The V gene's germline CDR1 is SGHTA and CDR2 FQGNSA. Trimming removed 2 bases from V and 14 bases from J, with 10 bases in between. The CDR3 extends over 12 amino acids. CDR3 protein: CASSLYARSLHF. The CDR3 nucleotides are TGTGCCAGCAGCTTATACGCGAGATCCCTCCACTTT.

CDR3 DNA: TGTGCCAGCTCCCAATTCGACAGGGCGGCGGGAAACACCATATATTTT. It yields the protein CASSQFDRAAGNTIYF. The rearrangement links TRBV18 to TRBJ1-3, with 7 nucleotides matching TRBD1. J was trimmed by 4 bases and V by 6 bases; bases with no gene match: 12. The CDR3 length is 16 residues. Germline values: CDR1 KGHSH, CDR2 LQKENI.

The gene calls are TRBV19 and TRBJ2-1; D might be TRBD1 (6 bases). The germline V gene has CDR1 LNHDA and CDR2 SQIVND (reference sequence). This CDR3 region has 18 residues. V gave up 0 bases and J gave up 3 bases, with 18 bases separating them. CDR3 in amino acids: CASSIDQRGDTLYNEQFF. The CDR3 nucleotides are TGTGCCAGTAGTATAGATCAGCGAGGGGACACCCTCTACAATGAGCAGTTCTTC.

This sequence joins TRBV5-1 and TRBJ2-2; D might be TRBD2 (6 bases). Between the trimmed V and J ends, which lost 0 bases and 0 bases, there was a span of 9 bases. The CDR3 has 16 amino acids. Germline CDR1 reads SGHRS; CDR2 reads YFSETQ. In DNA form, the CDR3 reads TGCGCCAGCAGCTTGGATAGGACTACGAACACCGGGGAGCTGTTTTTT. Amino acids: CASSLDRTTNTGELFF.

The chain recombines TRBV7-9 with TRBJ1-1; TRBD1 agrees at 8 bases. V lost 0 bases, J lost 7 bases, and 4 bases stayed unmatched. The CDR3 length is 14 residues. Per germline, CDR1 SEHNR and CDR2 FQNEAQ (reference sequence). CDR3 coding DNA: TGTGCCAGCAGCTTAGCCCAGGGGGCGAATGAAGCTTTCTTT. Translation: CASSLAQGANEAFF.

The rearrangement links TRBV10-1 to TRBJ2-2; TRBD2 aligns across 7 bases. The V segment lost 9 bases and the J segment 7 bases; nucleotides outside the gene matches: 11. This CDR3 has 14 amino acids. Germline V lookup: CDR1 WNHNN, CDR2 SYGVQD (reference sequence). CDR3 sequence (DNA): TGCGCCAGTTCTGGGCCCCCGGGAGGCGGGGAGCTGTTTTTT. Translated, it gives CASSGPPGGGELFF.

The CDR3 region is CASSIGTNTGELFF. CDR3 bases: TGTGCCAGTAGTATAGGTACGAACACCGGGGAGCTGTTTTTT. The V and J genes are TRBV19 and TRBJ2-2, with D uncertain. Germline CDR1 is LNHDA and CDR2 is SQIVND (reference sequence). The CDR3 consists of 14 residues. V was pared by 1 base and J by 0 bases, with 3 bases between.

V is TRBV27 and J is TRBJ1-2; D gene unclear. CDR1 and CDR2 (germline): MNHEY, SMNVEV (reference sequence). The germline V and J ends were trimmed by 2 bases and 7 bases, with 8 bases remaining between them. This CDR3 is built from 12 residues. CDR3 in amino acids: CASSLRGSGYTF. As DNA, the CDR3 is TGTGCCAGCAGTTTACGGGGTTCTGGCTACACCTTC.

The rearrangement joins TRBV5-5 to TRBJ2-4; 8 bases line up with TRBD1. The germline CDR1 and CDR2 sequences are SGHKS and YYEKEE (reference sequence). The CDR3 runs to 16 residues. Trimming removed 3 bases from V and 1 base from J; junction bases left unmatched: 6. The CDR3 nucleotides are TGTGCCAGCAGCTCTCTTACAGGGGGGGCCAAAAACATTCAGTACTTC. Protein product: CASSSLTGGAKNIQYF.

This chain joins TRBV4-1 and TRBJ2-7; either TRBD1 or TRBD2 may supply D (5 bases each). Trimming stripped 1 base from V and 6 bases from J, with 19 bases between. The germline gives CDR1 MGHRA, CDR2 YSYEKL. The CDR3 has 16 amino acids. CDR3 amino acids: CASSQGIARVGGEQYF. The CDR3 DNA is TGCGCCAGCAGCCAAGGTATCGCCAGGGTAGGAGGCGAGCAGTACTTC.

The chain links TRBV2 to TRBJ2-1; perhaps TRBD2 as D (6 bases). Trimming removed 9 bases from V and 3 bases from J, with 12 bases in between. There are 13 residues in the CDR3. Looked up from germline, CDR1 is SNHLY and CDR2 is FYNNEI. CDR3 sequence: CASLNGGYNEQFF. The CDR3 DNA reads TGTGCCAGTCTGAACGGGGGCTACAATGAGCAGTTCTTC. Supplemented by reference TRBV2 and TRBJ2-1, the full variable domain reads EPEVTQTPSHQVTQMGQEVILRCVPISNHLYFYWYRQILGQKVEFLVSFYNNEISEKSEIFDDQFSVERPDGSNFTLKIRSTKLEDSAMYFCASLNGGYNEQFFGPGTRLTVL.

The chain links TRBV7-3 to TRBJ1-1; D gene uncertain. Germline CDR1 SGHTA, CDR2 FQGTGA. This CDR3 is 13 amino acids long. Deletions cut 2 bases from V and 0 bases from J, with 4 bases between. Here the CDR3 reads CASSLYMNTEAFF. In DNA form, the CDR3 reads TGTGCCAGCAGCTTATACATGAACACTGAAGCTTTCTTT.

This chain links TRBV15 with TRBJ2-5; 9 bases map to TRBD2. Trimming cost V 2 bases and J 1 base; bases outside gene matches: 11. This CDR3 is built from 18 residues. CDR1 is LNHNV, CDR2 YYDKDF, per germline (reference sequence). CDR3 sequence (DNA): TGTGCCACCAGCAGAATTCAAAGTAGCGGGGGCTTCCAAGAGACCCAGTACTTC. Translating it yields CATSRIQSSGGFQETQYF.

The V gene is TRBV19, the J gene TRBJ1-4; D is uncertain. In germline, CDR1 is LNHDA, CDR2 SQIVND (reference sequence). This CDR3 spans 15 amino acids. V shed 7 bases and J shed 0 bases, with 12 bases lying between them. In DNA form, the CDR3 reads TGTGCCAGTATCCCCCGGGTTGCAACTAATGAAAAACTGTTTTTT. Amino acid sequence: CASIPRVATNEKLFF.